This passage covers 26 T cell receptor beta chains from one sample sequenced in a study of molecular identifiers for immune sequencing clone quantification. TCRdb independently ran MiXCR on the PCR reads; one entry per CDR3 protein. The sample records over 550,000 distinct CDR3 sequences, about 25% being singletons. The sample comprised naive CD8+ T cells from blood, with Jurkat cell RNA spiked in. Subset in this sample: FACS-sorted CD8+CD4-CCR7+CD45RA+ naive T cells. The source of these receptors is a human donor in good health. Some libraries in this study had Jurkat cell RNA spiked in.

This clonotype was seen only a few times. The V call is TRBV12-3 or TRBV12-4, the J call TRBJ2-3; 11 bases are a match to TRBD2. This CDR3 has 16 amino acids. The junction had 7 bases not matched to a gene; V was cut back by 3 bases and J by 5 bases. Here the CDR3 reads CASSFAPGLAVDTQYF. CDR3 DNA sequence: TGTGCCAGCAGTTTTGCCCCGGGACTAGCGGTAGATACGCAGTATTTT.

This clonotype has only a few counts. This rearrangement joins TRBV4-3 to TRBJ2-2; 7 bases align to TRBD2. From germline, CDR1 is LGHNA and CDR2 YSLEER. This CDR3 has 15 residues. Germline trimming cut 0 bases from V and 6 bases from J; bases unmatched to any gene: 4. Here the CDR3 DNA reads TGCGCCAGCAGCCAAGATAGGGGAGGGTCCGGGGAGCTGTTTTTT. It encodes CASSQDRGGSGELFF.

Comments on this clonotype: This sequence may be a read error, since a much larger clone differs from it by one base. The CDR3 bases are TGTGCCAGTAGTATTTGGAGTTCGGGCACAGATACGCAGTATTTT. Translated: CASSIWSSGTDTQYF. The chain combines TRBV19 with TRBJ2-3; D is uncertain. CDR3 length: 15 residues. Germline V CDR1 and CDR2: LNHDA, SQIVND (reference sequence). V was cut by 3 bases and J by 1 base, with 11 bases left in between. Based on the CDR3 plus reference TRBV19 and TRBJ2-3, the full variable domain is DGGITQSPKYLFRKEGQNVTLSCEQNLNHDAMYWYRQDPGQGLRLIYYSQIVNDFQKGDIAEGYSVSREKKESFPLTVTSAQKNPTAFYLCASSIWSSGTDTQYFGPGTRLTVL.

A note on this clonotype: Sequence at one end of the junction differs from germline and may be a read error. The chain combines TRBV7-7 with TRBJ2-2; D call uncertain. CDR3 length equals 14 residues. CDR1 and CDR2 from the germline V gene are SSHAT and FNYEAQ (reference sequence). The chain's CDR3 is CASRPEHGTGELFF. The CDR3 bases are TGTGCTAGCAGGCCGGAACACGGCACCGGGGAGCTGTTTTTT.

This clonotype was seen ten or more times. This rearrangement joins TRBV9 to TRBJ1-5; TRBD1 aligns across 10 bases. J was trimmed by 4 bases and V by 4 bases; bases with no gene match: 5. The CDR3 spans 15 residues. Germline V gene lookup returns CDR1 SGDLS and CDR2 YYNGEE. The CDR3 region is CASSTGQGENQPQHF. The CDR3 DNA follows: TGTGCCAGCAGCACTGGACAGGGGGAGAATCAGCCCCAGCATTTT.

This clonotype was seen many times. The chain joins TRBV7-9 to TRBJ2-5; D is ambiguous. Trimming cost V 5 bases and J 5 bases, with 12 bases left between them. The CDR3 loop spans 13 amino acids. CDR1 and CDR2 (germline): SEHNR, FQNEAQ (reference sequence). The CDR3 sequence is CASSHGSRETQYF. CDR3 nucleotide sequence: TGTGCCAGCAGCCACGGCAGTCGGGAGACCCAGTACTTC.

The chain couples TRBV27 to TRBJ2-2; maybe TRBD1 (6 bases). The CDR3 contains 16 residues. The germline CDR1 and CDR2 sequences are MNHEY and SMNVEV (reference sequence). Trimming removed 3 bases at V and 4 bases at J, with 15 bases between. In DNA, the CDR3 is TGTGCCAGCAGTTTCGGCCCCCAGGGGTCCACCGGGGAGCTGTTTTTT. The encoded protein is CASSFGPQGSTGELFF.

The sample holds a few counts of this clonotype. One junction end disagrees with the germline gene, perhaps due to a read error. This rearrangement joins TRBV24-1 to TRBJ2-1; D possibly corresponds to TRBD2 (6 bases). The CDR3 spans 13 residues. Per germline, CDR1 KGHDR and CDR2 SFDVKD. The CDR3 DNA reads as TGTGCCATCAGTGATTTGCCGGAGGGCGAGCAGTTCTTC. Translating gives CAISDLPEGEQFF.

This clonotype was seen a few times. The chain joins TRBV12-3 or TRBV12-4 to TRBJ1-5; a possible D gene is TRBD1 (5 bases). The V end was cut by 3 bases, the J end by 7 bases, with 10 bases between. The CDR3 is 13 residues long. The CDR3 nucleotides read TGTGCCAGCAGTTTTGGGTGGGGCCAGCCCCAGCATTTT. It encodes CASSFGWGQPQHF.

This clonotype showed up many times. The genes are TRBV29-1 and TRBJ2-1, with D maybe TRBD1 (5 bases). The V end was cut by 5 bases, the J end by 4 bases, with 12 bases between. CDR1 SQVTM and CDR2 ANQGSEA come from the germline V gene. This CDR3 spans 13 amino acids. The CDR3 loop reads CSVIGQGYNEQFF. The DNA for the CDR3 is TGCAGCGTTATTGGGCAGGGATACAATGAGCAGTTCTTC.

This clonotype was counted at least ten times. The chain links TRBV29-1 to TRBJ2-6; no clear D gene. The V gene lost 5 bases and the J gene lost 4 bases, with 12 bases spanning the gap. The CDR3 covers 14 residues. Germline V gene sequence: CDR1 SQVTM, CDR2 ANQGSEA. The chain's CDR3 is CSVLTWEGANVLTF. CDR3 in DNA: TGCAGCGTTTTAACCTGGGAAGGGGCCAACGTCCTGACTTTC.

With regard to this clonotype: A read error may be the cause here, since a much bigger clone is one base away. The chain joins TRBV6-2 or TRBV6-3 to TRBJ1-1; 8 bases map to TRBD1. Germline V gene sequence: CDR1 MNHEY, CDR2 SVGEGT. This CDR3 has 15 residues. CDR3 sequence reads: CACSYVDRAYAEAFF. The CDR3 DNA reads TGTGCCTGCAGCTATGTGGACAGGGCGTATGCTGAAGCTTTCTTT.

This clonotype was detected many times. V is TRBV5-6 and J is TRBJ1-5, with D maybe TRBD1 (6 bases). Deletions cut 4 bases from V and 5 bases from J, with 13 bases between. From germline, CDR1 is SGHDT and CDR2 YYEEEE. This CDR3 has 14 residues. In nucleotides, the CDR3 is TGTGCCAGCAGCCCGGGGGCAGGGGATCAGCCCCAGCATTTT. Translating it yields CASSPGAGDQPQHF.

This clonotype was recorded many times. The rearrangement uses TRBV30 and TRBJ1-1, with D possibly TRBD1 on 6 matching bases. This CDR3 region has 17 residues. V lost 3 bases and J lost 0, with 20 bases in between. The germline CDR1 and CDR2 sequences are GTSNPN and SVGIG (reference sequence). The CDR3 bases are TGTGCCTGGAGGACCCCCTTGGGGACACTCATGAACACTGAAGCTTTCTTT. This sequence encodes CAWRTPLGTLMNTEAFF. Full variable domain (outside the CDR3, taken from reference TRBV30 and TRBJ1-1): SQTIHQWPATLVQPVGSPLSLECTVEGTSNPNLYWYRQAAGRGLQLLFYSVGIGQISSEVPQNLSASRPQDRQFILSSKKLLLSDSGFYLCAWRTPLGTLMNTEAFFGQGTRLTVV.

Many counts were recorded for this clonotype. The V and J genes are TRBV5-4 and TRBJ1-2; D unclear. V was clipped by 1 base and J by 6 bases, with 10 bases between them. Germline lookup yields CDR1 SGHNT and CDR2 YYREEE (reference sequence). There are 13 residues in the CDR3. CDR3 sequence: CASSLLAPDGYTF. CDR3 bases: TGTGCCAGCAGCTTGCTTGCTCCCGATGGCTACACCTTC.

This clonotype came up a few times. This chain links TRBV30 with TRBJ2-7; D unclear. This CDR3 has 13 residues. Between the trimmed V and J ends, which lost 1 base and 6 bases, there was a span of 13 bases. The germline CDR1 and CDR2 sequences are GTSNPN and SVGIG (reference sequence). CDR3 in DNA: TGTGCCTGGAGTGCCACTCTCGGCGCCGAGCAGTACTTC. It yields the protein CAWSATLGAEQYF. Filled out from reference TRBV30 and TRBJ2-7, the complete variable domain reads SQTIHQWPATLVQPVGSPLSLECTVEGTSNPNLYWYRQAAGRGLQLLFYSVGIGQISSEVPQNLSASRPQDRQFILSSKKLLLSDSGFYLCAWSATLGAEQYFGPGTRLTVT.

The rearrangement joins TRBV7-9 to TRBJ2-7; tentatively, D is TRBD1 (5 bases). There are 15 residues in the CDR3. CDR1 is SEHNR, CDR2 FQNEAQ, per germline (reference sequence). Trimming took off 4 bases at V and 1 base at J, with 14 bases between the two ends. The CDR3 nucleotides are TGTGCCAGCAGCTCCAGGGTGGGCGGTTCCTACGAGCAGTACTTC. Translating gives CASSSRVGGSYEQYF.

About this clonotype: This may be a read error, as it is one base from a much larger clone. This chain links TRBV5-6 with TRBJ1-1; D uncertain. V lost 4 bases to trimming and J lost 4 bases, with 14 bases between them. This CDR3 spans 14 amino acids. CDR1 and CDR2 (germline): SGHDT, YYEEEE. CDR3 coding DNA: TGTGCCAGCAGCCCCAGACTTATGAGCACTGAAGCTTTCTTT. Amino acid sequence: CASSPRLMSTEAFF. Using reference TRBV5-6 and TRBJ1-1 for the parts outside the CDR3, the full variable domain is DAGVTQSPTHLIKTRGQQVTLRCSPKSGHDTVSWYQQALGQGPQFIFQYYEEEERQRGNFPDRFSGHQFPNYSSELNVNALLLGDSALYLCASSPRLMSTEAFFGQGTRLTVV.

This clonotype has at least ten counts. The J gene is TRBJ1-1, the V gene TRBV4-3, with TRBD1 matching 8 bases. The CDR3 length is 14 residues. V lost 4 bases to trimming and J lost 5 bases; unmatched junction nucleotides: 6. The germline CDR1 and CDR2 sequences are LGHNA and YSLEER. The CDR3 bases are TGCGCCAGCAGCCCAGACAGGGGTTGGACTGAAGCTTTCTTT. It is translated as CASSPDRGWTEAFF.

For this clonotype: Likely a read error: the CDR3 ends without its conserved phenylalanine or tryptophan. Because the CDR3's place on the DNA is in doubt, the DNA is left out and the CDR3 is given as listed by TCRdb. The V and J genes are TRBV29-1 and TRBJ1-1. The CDR3 is 13 residues long, ends included. Looked up from germline, CDR1 is SQVTM and CDR2 is ANQGSEA. The CDR3 loop reads CSVDVKGNTEALL.

This clonotype has more than one count but fewer than ten. The chain recombines TRBV15 with TRBJ1-5; 7 positions match TRBD1. Losses at the gene ends were 5 bases for V and 3 bases for J; bases not matched to a gene: 7. CDR3 length: 15 residues. Per germline, CDR1 LNHNV and CDR2 YYDKDF (reference sequence). The CDR3 loop is CATSRRGQNNQPQHF. The CDR3 region has the DNA TGTGCCACCAGCCGGCGGGGACAGAACAATCAGCCCCAGCATTTT. Full variable domain (rest looked up from reference TRBV15 and TRBJ1-5): DAMVIQNPRYQVTQFGKPVTLSCSQTLNHNVMYWYQQKSSQAPKLLFHYYDKDFNNEADTPDNFQSRRPNTSFCFLDIRSPGLGDTAMYLCATSRRGQNNQPQHFGDGTRLSIL.

The V gene is TRBV7-9, the J gene TRBJ2-7; D not certain. The V and J ends lost 5 bases and 5 bases respectively, with 25 bases between them. The CDR3 spans 17 residues. The germline gives CDR1 SEHNR, CDR2 FQNEAQ (reference sequence). The CDR3 spells CASSPPPLDTTFHEQYF. The CDR3, as DNA: TGTGCCAGCAGCCCACCTCCGCTCGACACAACTTTCCACGAGCAGTACTTC.

As to this clonotype: This may come from a read error, since a much larger clone is one base off. The chain employs TRBV12-3 or TRBV12-4 and TRBJ1-2; tentative D call: TRBD1 (6 bases). This CDR3 spans 14 amino acids. CDR3 bases: TGTGCCAGCAGTCTCCAAACGGAAGTCGGGGGCTACTCCTTC. It encodes CASSLQTEVGGYSF.

With respect to this clonotype: One end of the junction fails to match germline, which may point to a read error. This chain links TRBV3-1 with TRBJ2-7; 7 nucleotides align to TRBD1. Germline V gives CDR1 LGHDT, CDR2 YNNKEL (reference sequence). This CDR3 spans 15 amino acids. The CDR3 DNA reads as TGTGCCAGCAGCTCGGGACAGTTAAGCTCCTACGTGCAGTACTTC. Protein: CASSSGQLSSYVQYF.

On this clonotype itself: A read error may explain this, as a much larger clone is one base away. This chain links TRBV27 with TRBJ1-1, with D uncertain. This CDR3 contains 14 residues. CDR1 is MNHEY, CDR2 SMNVEV, per germline (reference sequence). CDR3 loop: CVSSFVSSDTEAFF. In nucleotides, the CDR3 is TGTGTCAGCAGTTTTGTTTCTTCGGACACTGAAGCTTTCTTT.

This clonotype was found many times. This chain joins TRBV6-5 and TRBJ2-1; 8 bases align to TRBD2. Unmatched junction bases numbered 5, after V lost 0 bases and J lost 7 bases. This CDR3 is built from 15 residues. Germline V gene lookup returns CDR1 MNHEY and CDR2 SVGAGI. Here the CDR3 reads CASSYSAGGPNEQFF. The CDR3 DNA follows: TGTGCCAGCAGTTACTCCGCGGGGGGCCCGAATGAGCAGTTCTTC.